The rows below give T cell receptor beta chains drawn from one sample of a study of a mutant IDH1 vaccine in newly diagnosed glioma. Produced via immunoSEQ multiplex PCR; TCRdb's table is partial and in-frame only. The sample holds tens of thousands of clones, about 81% seen once. Their antigens are not known. The input for sequencing was PBMCs, taken from a glioma patient whose treatment included an IDH1 peptide vaccine. Receptors originate from a woman aged 40 to 49 with glioma. Some clones in this sample may be carry-over from other donors' samples. Both conserved end residues are part of each CDR3. The order of the fields is V gene, D gene, clone size, J gene, CDR3 protein, CDR3 DNA. The D gene is left open where the match is weak. The size field is filled for only some rows; it gives once, few, many or a size class.

V: TRBV18; D: TRBD1; size: -; J: TRBJ1-4; CDR3: CASSPPGDSEKLFF; DNA: TGTGCCAGCTCACCCCCTGGGGACAGTGAAAAACTGTTTTTT
V: TRBV7-9; D: TRBD2; size: -; J: TRBJ2-7; CDR3: CASSSDPTSSHEQYF; DNA: TGTGCCAGCAGCTCCGATCCGACTAGCAGCCACGAGCAGTACTTC
V: TRBV5-4; D: TRBD1; size: once; J: TRBJ2-2; CDR3: CASSSGPGTGNTGELFF; DNA: TGTGCCAGCAGCTCCGGACCCGGGACAGGGAACACCGGGGAGCTGTTTTTT
V: TRBV10-2; D: TRBD2; size: once; J: TRBJ2-5; CDR3: CASSDSAGQETQYF; DNA: TGCGCCAGCAGTGACTCAGCGGGGCAAGAGACCCAGTACTTC
V: TRBV30; D: -; size: few; J: TRBJ1-5; CDR3: CAWSGQGNQPQHF; DNA: TGTGCCTGGAGTGGGCAGGGGAATCAGCCCCAGCATTTT
V: TRBV29-1; D: -; size: -; J: TRBJ2-1; CDR3: CSAMGFLGYNEQFF; DNA: TGCAGCGCAATGGGCTTCTTAGGCTACAATGAGCAGTTCTTC
V: TRBV27; D: TRBD1; size: -; J: TRBJ2-7; CDR3: CASSPRTGEDYEQYF; DNA: TGTGCCAGCAGTCCGAGGACAGGGGAGGACTACGAGCAGTACTTC
V: TRBV5-4; D: TRBD1; size: few; J: TRBJ1-1; CDR3: CASRRDSEAFF; DNA: TGTGCCAGCAGAAGGGACAGTGAAGCTTTCTTT
V: TRBV5-6; D: -; size: -; J: TRBJ2-1; CDR3: CASSEGTVNEQFF; DNA: TGTGCCAGCAGCGAGGGAACGGTAAATGAGCAGTTCTTC
V: TRBV7-9; D: -; size: -; J: TRBJ2-2; CDR3: CASSSTGRGGELFF; DNA: TGTGCCAGCAGTTCAACAGGGAGGGGCGGGGAGCTGTTTTTT
V: TRBV7-2; D: -; size: -; J: TRBJ1-1; CDR3: CASSLGQGKTEAFF; DNA: TGTGCCAGCAGCTTAGGGCAGGGTAAGACTGAAGCTTTCTTT
V: TRBV2; D: -; size: -; J: TRBJ1-4; CDR3: CASIRGQANEKLFF; DNA: TGTGCCAGCATCCGGGGGCAAGCTAATGAAAAACTGTTTTTT
V: TRBV19; D: -; size: few; J: TRBJ1-3; CDR3: CASRPSTFGNTIYF; DNA: TGTGCCAGTAGGCCCTCCACATTTGGAAACACCATATATTTT
V: TRBV6-6; D: TRBD2; size: -; J: TRBJ2-7; CDR3: CASSSTGTSGTEQYF; DNA: TGTGCCAGCAGTTCTACCGGGACTAGCGGTACCGAGCAGTACTTC
V: TRBV19; D: TRBD1; size: once; J: TRBJ2-7; CDR3: CASSRRGQGYEQYF; DNA: TGTGCCAGTAGCAGAAGGGGACAGGGCTACGAGCAGTACTTC
V: TRBV2; D: -; size: -; J: TRBJ2-1; CDR3: CASTGMNEQFF; DNA: TGTGCCAGCACTGGGATGAATGAGCAGTTCTTC
V: TRBV5-1; D: TRBD1; size: once; J: TRBJ1-1; CDR3: CASSSGQVRLDTEAFF; DNA: TGCGCCAGCAGCTCGGGACAGGTGAGATTGGACACTGAAGCTTTCTTT
V: TRBV7-6; D: -; size: medium-sized; J: TRBJ1-1; CDR3: CASSLALNTEAFF; DNA: TGTGCCAGCAGCTTAGCCCTGAACACTGAAGCTTTCTTT
V: TRBV2; D: -; size: once; J: TRBJ2-7; CDR3: CASKMDPYEQYF; DNA: TGTGCCAGCAAGATGGACCCCTACGAGCAGTACTTC
V: TRBV9; D: -; size: -; J: TRBJ2-5; CDR3: CASSPPGLQETQYF; DNA: TGTGCCAGCAGCCCCCCGGGTCTGCAAGAGACCCAGTACTTC
V: TRBV19; D: TRBD2; size: -; J: TRBJ2-2; CDR3: CASSVASGGYTGELFF; DNA: TGTGCCAGTAGTGTCGCTAGCGGGGGTTACACCGGGGAGCTGTTTTTT
V: TRBV2; D: -; size: -; J: TRBJ1-6; CDR3: CASKFDSGTYNSPLHF; DNA: TGTGCCAGCAAATTCGACAGCGGGACATACAATTCACCCCTCCACTTT
V: TRBV30; D: -; size: -; J: TRBJ1-1; CDR3: CAGTGGWPEAFF; DNA: TGTGCCGGGACGGGGGGATGGCCTGAAGCTTTCTTT
V: TRBV5-1; D: -; size: -; J: TRBJ2-2; CDR3: CASRTDRNTGELFF; DNA: TGCGCCAGCAGAACGGACAGGAACACCGGGGAGCTGTTTTTT
V: TRBV25-1; D: TRBD1; size: once; J: TRBJ2-7; CDR3: CASSEMTGTVEQYF; DNA: TGTGCCAGCAGTGAAATGACAGGGACGGTCGAGCAGTACTTC
V: TRBV9; D: -; size: -; J: TRBJ2-5; CDR3: CASSVVGETQYF; DNA: TGTGCCAGCAGCGTAGTCGGTGAGACCCAGTACTTC
V: TRBV29-1; D: -; size: once; J: TRBJ1-2; CDR3: CSVELTELRANYGYTF; DNA: TGCAGCGTTGAACTCACGGAGCTTCGAGCTAACTATGGCTACACCTTC